This TCR beta chain was recovered during a study of naive and memory T cell subsets. General observations from the study: Over 90% of naive TCR sequences appeared only once, unlike memory subsets. Diversity fell and Gini index rose from naive through CM, EM, EMRA.

Trimming removed 4 bases from V and 0 bases from J; junction bases left unmatched: 6. Germline V gene lookup returns CDR1 LGHNA and CDR2 YSLEER. This CDR3 is 17 amino acids long. Both TRBC1 and TRBC2 were covered by a beta constant-region primer of two equimolar oligonucleotides. Four rounds of PCR amplified the ligated cDNA using nested alpha and beta constant-region primers plus SP2. MiXCR was run by TCRdb on the UMI-ligation and nested PCR reads, yielding one entry per CDR3 protein. The top ten clones hold 23% of a sample with 15,000 or so distinct CDR3 sequences, roughly 10% of them seen once. About this clonotype itself: Its antigen is unidentified.

CD4 T cells were positively selected, then CD8 T cells from the CD4-negative fraction. The chain uses TRBV4-3 and TRBJ2-6, with TRBD1 matching over 7 bases. The sample was central memory CD8+ T cells from blood. The clonotype comes from a human donor in good health. The CDR3 here is CASSLGQSSSGANVLTF. As DNA, the CDR3 is TGCGCCAGCAGCCTGGGACAGTCCAGCTCTGGGGCCAACGTCCTGACTTTC.